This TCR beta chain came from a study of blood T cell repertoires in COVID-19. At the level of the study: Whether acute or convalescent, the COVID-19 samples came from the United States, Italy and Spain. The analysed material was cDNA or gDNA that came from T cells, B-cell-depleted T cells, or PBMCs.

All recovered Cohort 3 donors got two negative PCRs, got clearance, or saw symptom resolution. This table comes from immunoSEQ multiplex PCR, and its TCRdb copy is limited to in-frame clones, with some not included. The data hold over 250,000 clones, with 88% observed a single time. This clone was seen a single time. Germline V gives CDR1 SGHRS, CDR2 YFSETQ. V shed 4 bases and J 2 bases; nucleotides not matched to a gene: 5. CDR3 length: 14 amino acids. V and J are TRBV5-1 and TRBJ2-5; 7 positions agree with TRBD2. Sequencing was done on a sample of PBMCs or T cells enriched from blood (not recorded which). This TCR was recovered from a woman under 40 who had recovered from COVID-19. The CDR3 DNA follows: TGCGCCAGCAGCATGGGACTAACACAAGAGACCCAGTACTTC. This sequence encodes CASSMGLTQETQYF.